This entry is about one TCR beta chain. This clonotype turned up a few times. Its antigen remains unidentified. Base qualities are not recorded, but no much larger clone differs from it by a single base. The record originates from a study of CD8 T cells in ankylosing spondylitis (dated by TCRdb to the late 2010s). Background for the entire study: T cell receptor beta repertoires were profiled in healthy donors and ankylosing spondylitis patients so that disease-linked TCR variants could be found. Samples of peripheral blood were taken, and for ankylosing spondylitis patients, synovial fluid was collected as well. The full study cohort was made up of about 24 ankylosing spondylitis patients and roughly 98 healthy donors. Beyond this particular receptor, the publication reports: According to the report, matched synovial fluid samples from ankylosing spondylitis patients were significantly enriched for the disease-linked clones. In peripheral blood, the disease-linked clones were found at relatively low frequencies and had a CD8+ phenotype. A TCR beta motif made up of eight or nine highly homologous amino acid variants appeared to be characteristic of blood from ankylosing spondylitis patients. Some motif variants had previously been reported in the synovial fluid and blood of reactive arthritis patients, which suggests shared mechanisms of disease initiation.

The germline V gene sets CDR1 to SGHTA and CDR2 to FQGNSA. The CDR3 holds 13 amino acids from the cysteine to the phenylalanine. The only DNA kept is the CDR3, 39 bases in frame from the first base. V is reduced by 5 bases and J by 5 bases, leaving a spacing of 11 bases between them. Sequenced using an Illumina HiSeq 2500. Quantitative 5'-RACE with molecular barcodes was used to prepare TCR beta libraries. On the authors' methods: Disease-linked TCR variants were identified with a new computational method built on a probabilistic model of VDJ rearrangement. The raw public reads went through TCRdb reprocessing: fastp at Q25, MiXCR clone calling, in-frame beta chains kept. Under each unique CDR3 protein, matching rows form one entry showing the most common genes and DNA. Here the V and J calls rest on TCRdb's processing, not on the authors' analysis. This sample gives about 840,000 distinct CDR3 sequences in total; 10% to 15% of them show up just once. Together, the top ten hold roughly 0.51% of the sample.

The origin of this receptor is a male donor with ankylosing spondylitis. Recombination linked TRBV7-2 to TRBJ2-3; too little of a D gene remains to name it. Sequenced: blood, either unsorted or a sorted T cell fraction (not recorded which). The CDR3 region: CASSRTTQDTQYF. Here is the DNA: TGTGCCAGCAGCCGAACAACGCAAGATACGCAGTATTTT.